Presented here are 30 T cell receptor beta chains from one specimen sequenced in a study of beta chain features in type 1 diabetes. Every isolated RNA sample was fully reverse transcribed, so sequencing captured expressed TCRB transcripts. Repertoires were generated with immunoSEQ multiplex PCR, while TCRdb's copy carries only in-frame clones and drops some. The data show about 410,000 clones, with roughly 13% seen just once and less than 0.04% held by the top ten. The sample consisted of naive CD4+ T cells from blood. The receptors shown here come from a man under 40 in good health.

There are a few counts of this clone. The rearrangement uses TRBV6-6 and TRBJ2-7, with a possible D match to TRBD1 (6 bases). CDR1 and CDR2 (germline): MNHNY, SVGAGI (reference sequence). The V and J ends lost 7 bases and 4 bases respectively, with 14 bases between them. The CDR3 runs 13 residues. The CDR3 DNA reads TGTGCCAGCACCAATCCTCAGGGGTACGAGCAGTACTTC. This codes for CASTNPQGYEQYF.

The chain has TRBV19 and TRBJ1-1; 7 bases align to TRBD1. Germline values: CDR1 LNHDA, CDR2 SQIVND (reference sequence). This CDR3 is built from 14 residues. Trimming took 4 bases from V and 7 from J; bases not matched to a gene: 9. The CDR3 spells CASSTGQAGHEAFF. Here the CDR3 DNA reads TGTGCCAGTAGTACAGGACAGGCTGGCCATGAAGCTTTCTTT.

V usage is TRBV15 and J usage is TRBJ1-5; weak D call: TRBD1 (6 bases). The length of the CDR3 is 14 residues. CDR1 is LNHNV, CDR2 YYDKDF, per germline (reference sequence). Trimming pared 6 bases from V and 7 bases from J, leaving 16 bases between. The CDR3 loop reads CATRTRQEGQPQHF. CDR3 in DNA: TGTGCCACCAGAACTAGACAGGAGGGGCAGCCCCAGCATTTT. Full variable domain (rest looked up from reference TRBV15 and TRBJ1-5): DAMVIQNPRYQVTQFGKPVTLSCSQTLNHNVMYWYQQKSSQAPKLLFHYYDKDFNNEADTPDNFQSRRPNTSFCFLDIRSPGLGDTAMYLCATRTRQEGQPQHFGDGTRLSIL.

The chain recombines TRBV12-5 with TRBJ2-3; D is undetermined. Germline V gene lookup returns CDR1 LGHNT and CDR2 FRNRAP. The ends were cut back, 5 bases at V and 6 bases at J, with 12 bases in the middle. The CDR3 has 13 residues. This chain's CDR3 is CASGPGLPDTQYF. CDR3 bases: TGTGCTAGTGGTCCCGGGCTCCCGGATACGCAGTATTTT.

This clone appeared a few times. The chain uses TRBV5-4 and TRBJ2-1, with TRBD1 as a possible D gene (6 bases). CDR1 and CDR2 (germline): SGHNT, YYREEE (reference sequence). CDR3 length: 16 residues. The germline V and J ends were trimmed by 3 bases and 3 bases, with 16 bases remaining between them. The CDR3 DNA reads as TGTGCCAGCAGCTCCCCAGGCAGGGACAACTACAATGAGCAGTTCTTC. Its translation: CASSSPGRDNYNEQFF.

The chain uses TRBV4-1 and TRBJ2-7; D unclear. V dropped 4 bases and J dropped 2 bases, with 12 bases sitting between them. The CDR3 has 14 residues. Per the germline V gene, CDR1 is MGHRA and CDR2 is YSYEKL. The CDR3 region has the DNA TGCGCCAGCAGCCTTCAGCAGCAGGCCTACGAGCAGTACTTC. This translates into CASSLQQQAYEQYF.

This chain links TRBV29-1 with TRBJ1-2; TRBD1 aligns across 7 bases. Germline-derived CDR1 and CDR2 are SQVTM and ANQGSEA. The CDR3 has 14 amino acids. With V trimmed by 6 bases and J by 4 bases, 11 bases remained unmatched. CDR3 amino acids: CSVEQHRGRYGYTF. The CDR3 DNA sequence: TGCAGCGTGGAACAACACAGGGGACGCTATGGCTACACCTTC.

Comment on this clone: The sample has other DNA sequences that encode this CDR3 too. The genes are TRBV5-1 and TRBJ2-3; 7 positions match TRBD1. This CDR3 comprises 15 residues. Trimming took 4 bases from V and 0 from J; bases not matched to a gene: 5. CDR1 and CDR2 from the germline V gene are SGHRS and YFSETQ. CDR3 sequence reads: CASSAGTESTDTQYF. The CDR3 DNA sequence: TGCGCCAGCAGCGCCGGGACAGAGAGCACAGATACGCAGTATTTT.

CDR3 in DNA: TGCAGCGTTGAACCACCGACCCACAGATATACGCAGTATTTT. As protein: CSVEPPTHRYTQYF. The chain uses TRBV29-1 and TRBJ2-3; no clear D gene. From germline, CDR1 is SQVTM and CDR2 ANQGSEA. CDR3 length equals 14 residues. V was pared by 2 bases and J by 7 bases, with 16 bases between.

This clone was seen only a few times. This chain joins TRBV11-2 and TRBJ2-3; 10 bases map to TRBD2. J gave up 3 bases and V 3 bases, and 6 bases lay outside the gene matches. The CDR3 covers 16 residues. CDR1 and CDR2 from the germline V gene are SGHAT and FQNNGV. DNA for the CDR3: TGTGCCAGCAGCTTCTATTTAGCGGGAGGAACAGATACGCAGTATTTT. It translates to CASSFYLAGGTDTQYF.

This clone was seen a few times. V gene TRBV9 combines with J gene TRBJ2-1; D is ambiguous. CDR1 is SGDLS and CDR2 is YYNGEE in the germline V gene. With 0 bases removed from V and 6 bases from J, the gap between germline ends came to 13 bases. The CDR3 totals 15 residues. The CDR3 DNA is TGTGCCAGCAGCGTAGCTTCTGATGTGAGCAATGAGCAGTTCTTC. It encodes CASSVASDVSNEQFF.

A single count supports this clone. V and J are TRBV5-4 and TRBJ2-3; TRBD2 matches at 7 bases. The CDR3 covers 15 residues. V dropped 5 bases and J dropped 0; count of bases not matched to a gene: 6. The germline gives CDR1 SGHNT, CDR2 YYREEE (reference sequence). CDR3 residues: CASSLAASSTDTQYF. CDR3 coding DNA: TGTGCCAGCAGTCTAGCGGCTTCTAGCACAGATACGCAGTATTTT. Variable domain in full (rest from reference TRBV5-4 and TRBJ2-3): ETGVTQSPTHLIKTRGQQVTLRCSSQSGHNTVSWYQQALGQGPQFIFQYYREEENGRGNFPPRFSGLQFPNYSSELNVNALELDDSALYLCASSLAASSTDTQYFGPGTRLTVL.

This clone was found a few times. The chain joins TRBV9 to TRBJ2-2; D remains unclear. With 0 bases removed from V and 5 bases from J, the gap between germline ends came to 8 bases. The CDR3 extends over 14 amino acids. Per the germline V gene, CDR1 is SGDLS and CDR2 is YYNGEE. DNA of the CDR3: TGTGCCAGCAGCGTAGGGCAACATACCGGGGAGCTGTTTTTT. Translation gives CASSVGQHTGELFF.

This clone showed up just a few times. The genes are TRBV6-6 and TRBJ2-7, with TRBD1 matching over 7 bases. Germline CDR1 reads MNHNY; CDR2 reads SVGAGI (reference sequence). The CDR3 is 13 amino acids. Trimming removed 8 bases from V and 2 bases from J; junction bases left unmatched: 6. The CDR3 protein is CASWGQKTYEQYV. Here the CDR3 DNA reads TGTGCCAGCTGGGGACAGAAGACCTACGAGCAGTACGTC.

This clone was seen only a few times. The chain combines TRBV5-6 with TRBJ2-7; tentatively, D is TRBD1 (6 bases). The germline CDR1 and CDR2 sequences are SGHDT and YYEEEE. CDR3 length: 15 amino acids. V lost 4 bases, J lost 7 bases, and 21 bases lay in between. Written as DNA, the CDR3 is TGTGCCAGCAGCCCGAACCTCGGACAGAATCGGGAGCAGTACGTC. Its protein product is CASSPNLGQNREQYV.

This chain joins TRBV4-3 and TRBJ2-3; tentative D call: TRBD2 (6 bases). With 2 bases removed from V and 4 bases from J, the gap between germline ends came to 10 bases. The CDR3 length is 14 residues. Germline CDR1 reads LGHNA; CDR2 reads YSLEER. The CDR3 loop reads CASSQLGGADTQYF. The CDR3 bases are TGCGCCAGCAGCCAATTGGGGGGTGCAGATACGCAGTATTTT.

This clone has just a few counts. The chain combines TRBV29-1 with TRBJ2-3, with TRBD1 matching 7 bases. CDR1 and CDR2 from the germline V gene are SQVTM and ANQGSEA. CDR3 length: 13 amino acids. J lost 0 bases, V lost 7 bases, and 4 bases had no gene match. CDR3 protein: CSGWDSSTDTQYF. CDR3 DNA sequence: TGCAGCGGCTGGGACAGTAGCACAGATACGCAGTATTTT.

This clone was seen a few times. V and J are TRBV14 and TRBJ2-1; the match to TRBD2 covers 12 bases. Germline values: CDR1 SGHDN, CDR2 FVKESK. V trimming: 1 base; J trimming: 7 bases; junction bases outside the gene matches: 8. CDR3 size: 17 residues. Written as DNA, the CDR3 is TGTGCCAGCAGCCAAGGACTGACTAGCGGGAGCAGAAATGAGCAGTTCTTC. This translates into CASSQGLTSGSRNEQFF.

The chain joins TRBV5-1 to TRBJ1-2; D unresolved. V was trimmed by 0 bases and J by 3 bases, leaving 12 bases between them. The CDR3 has 15 amino acids. Germline V gene lookup returns CDR1 SGHRS and CDR2 YFSETQ. CDR3 sequence reads: CASSLDPENHYGYTF. CDR3 nucleotide sequence: TGCGCCAGCAGCTTGGACCCGGAGAACCACTATGGCTACACCTTC.

This rearrangement joins TRBV30 to TRBJ1-2, with D perhaps TRBD1 (6 bases). V was pared by 0 bases and J by 8 bases, with 16 bases between. Looked up from germline, CDR1 is GTSNPN and CDR2 is SVGIG (reference sequence). The CDR3 is 14 residues long. In nucleotides, the CDR3 is TGTGCCTGGAGTGTATCCGCAGGGGTGGGAGGCTACACCTTC. Translated: CAWSVSAGVGGYTF.

This clone came up a few times. This chain connects TRBV29-1 to TRBJ2-5; D may correspond to TRBD1 or TRBD2 (5 bases each). V lost 6 bases, J lost 2 bases, and 16 bases lay in between. The CDR3 has 14 residues. The V gene's germline CDR1 is SQVTM and CDR2 ANQGSEA. The CDR3 DNA reads TGCAGCGTCCGACTAAGACAGATACAAGAGACCCAGTACTTC. It encodes CSVRLRQIQETQYF.

The J gene is TRBJ2-3, the V gene TRBV11-2; 8 nucleotides match TRBD2. J was trimmed by 6 bases and V by 2 bases; bases with no gene match: 10. Germline V CDR1 and CDR2: SGHAT, FQNNGV. The CDR3 runs 16 residues. CDR3 sequence: CASSLKAGGYRDTQYF. The CDR3 DNA sequence: TGTGCCAGCAGCTTAAAGGCGGGGGGCTATAGGGATACGCAGTATTTT.

This clone was counted only a few times. The chain employs TRBV7-9 and TRBJ2-1, with D possibly being TRBD2 (6 bases). The CDR3 runs to 14 residues. The germline V gene encodes CDR1 SEHNR and CDR2 FQNEAQ (reference sequence). Trimming shortened V by 5 bases and J by 6 bases, and 14 bases separated the two germline ends. This chain's CDR3 is CASSPDRGTNEQFF. The CDR3 DNA reads TGTGCCAGCAGCCCAGATCGGGGGACCAATGAGCAGTTCTTC.

This clone has more than one count but fewer than ten. The gene calls are TRBV11-3 and TRBJ2-5; D could derive from TRBD1 or TRBD2 (5 bases each). The CDR3 sequence is 13 residues long. With 5 bases removed from V and 5 bases from J, the gap between germline ends came to 12 bases. The germline V gene encodes CDR1 SGHNT and CDR2 YENEEA. The CDR3 bases are TGTGCCAGCAGCACCGGGACGCGGGAGACCCAGTACTTC. It specifies CASSTGTRETQYF.

This clone came up a few times. This chain links TRBV4-2 with TRBJ2-3; the match to TRBD2 covers 9 bases. The J segment lost 4 bases and the V segment lost 2 bases, leaving 4 bases of the junction unmatched. Germline V gives CDR1 LGHNA, CDR2 YNFKEQ. The CDR3 has 15 residues. The CDR3 DNA sequence: TGTGCCAGCAGCCAAAGCGGGAGGAAGCCAGATACGCAGTATTTT. This gives the protein CASSQSGRKPDTQYF.

This clone was counted a few times. The gene calls are TRBV5-1 and TRBJ2-7; 10 bases are shared with TRBD2. After removal of 2 bases from V and 5 bases from J, the junction contained 4 bases not matched to a gene. The CDR3 is made up of 14 amino acids. In germline, CDR1 is SGHRS, CDR2 YFSETQ. The CDR3 bases are TGCGCCAGCAGCTTTAGCGGGAGGAGCGACGAGCAGTACGTC. It codes for CASSFSGRSDEQYV.

This clone has more than one count but fewer than ten. This chain uses TRBV15 with TRBJ2-5; D remains unclear. V lost 8 bases and J lost 4, with 8 bases in between. The CDR3 consists of 11 residues. Germline CDR1 is LNHNV and CDR2 is YYDKDF (reference sequence). This CDR3 reads CATGIAETQYF. The CDR3 region has the DNA TGTGCCACCGGCATAGCAGAGACCCAGTACTTC.

This clone was seen more than once but under ten times. The chain carries TRBV19 and TRBJ2-7, with unresolved D. Trimming removed 4 bases from V and 3 bases from J, with 16 bases in between. Per germline, CDR1 LNHDA and CDR2 SQIVND (reference sequence). This CDR3 is 15 amino acids long. The CDR3 DNA is TGTGCCAGTAGTACCCCAGGAACAAGAGGCTACGAGCAGTACTTC. Its protein is CASSTPGTRGYEQYF.

This chain links TRBV6-5 with TRBJ2-7; D is perhaps TRBD2 (5 bases). CDR3 size: 15 residues. The germline V gene encodes CDR1 MNHEY and CDR2 SVGAGI. Trimming stripped 0 bases from V and 2 bases from J, with 11 bases between. CDR3 sequence: CASSYSSGSAYEQYV. CDR3 DNA: TGTGCCAGCAGTTACTCGAGCGGCAGTGCCTACGAGCAGTACGTC.

This chain connects TRBV9 to TRBJ2-1, with TRBD2 matching 13 bases. Germline trimming cut 4 bases from V and 6 bases from J; bases unmatched to any gene: 4. The CDR3 is 15 amino acids. Germline CDR1 is SGDLS and CDR2 is YYNGEE. For the CDR3, the DNA is TGTGCCAGCAGCCCAGGGACTAGCGGGGCCAATGAGCAGTTCTTC. This encodes CASSPGTSGANEQFF.